The rows below give T cell receptor beta chains drawn from one sample of a study of blood T cell repertoires in COVID-19. Measured with immunoSEQ multiplex PCR; TCRdb has only the in-frame clones, and not every one. The sample lists roughly 240,000 clones, 80% to 90% occurring once. Material: peripheral blood. The receptors here all came from a man aged 40-49 years who had recovered from COVID-19. CDR3s include the opening cysteine and the closing phenylalanine or tryptophan. The D gene is left open where the match is weak. Rows give clone size only sometimes, using once, few, many, or a class for an expanded clone.

clone_size	v_call	d_call	j_call	cdr3_nt	cdr3_aa
few	TRBV2	-	TRBJ1-1	TGTGCCAGCAGTGCGCCCGAGGAAGGGGGTGCTTTCTTT	CASSAPEEGGAFF
-	TRBV5-1	TRBD1	TRBJ1-2	TGCGCCAGCAGCTTGGGTTGGCGGACAGGGGGCAAATATGGCTACACCTTC	CASSLGWRTGGKYGYTF
-	TRBV9	-	TRBJ2-1	TGTGCCAGCAGCGTAGCAGGATCTGGTGAGCAGTTCTTC	CASSVAGSGEQFF
few	TRBV15	-	TRBJ2-7	TGTGCCACCAGCAGAGATCGTCTAGGGGCTTTTCGGGAGCAGTACTTC	CATSRDRLGAFREQYF
-	TRBV6-2/TRBV6-3	TRBD1	TRBJ2-3	TGTGCCAGCAGTTACTCGTTACAGGGGGGAAACACCCACACAGATACGCAGTATTTT	CASSYSLQGGNTHTDTQYF
-	TRBV5-8	-	TRBJ1-1	TGTGCCAGCAGCTTGGGCCCCGACAGGAACACTGAAGCTTTCTTT	CASSLGPDRNTEAFF
-	TRBV2	TRBD1	TRBJ1-5	TGTGCCACCTTGGACAGGGAAAGCAATCAGCCCCAGCATTTT	CATLDRESNQPQHF
-	TRBV2	TRBD1	TRBJ2-6	TGTGCCAGCTTCCGGGACAGGGTGGCTGGGGCCAACGTCCTGACTTTC	CASFRDRVAGANVLTF
-	TRBV5-1	TRBD1	TRBJ1-3	TGCGCCAGCAGCGCCCTCGACAGGGGCTCTGGAAACACCATATATTTT	CASSALDRGSGNTIYF
-	TRBV10-3	TRBD2	TRBJ2-1	TGTGCCATCGCGGGGGGCGGCAGTTACAATGAGCAGTTCTTC	CAIAGGGSYNEQFF
-	TRBV6-5	TRBD1	TRBJ2-7	TGTGCCAGCAGAAAAGGGACAGGCGGTTTCTACGAGCAGTACTTC	CASRKGTGGFYEQYF
-	TRBV11-2	TRBD2	TRBJ2-1	TGTGCCAGCAGCCCTGGGACTAGCGGGGGTTACAATGAGCAGTTCTTC	CASSPGTSGGYNEQFF
once	TRBV7-6	-	TRBJ2-7	TGTGCCAGCAGCTCACAGGTGCAGGGAGAGCAGTACTTC	CASSSQVQGEQYF
-	TRBV21-1	-	TRBJ2-1	TGTGCCAGCAGCCCAAAACTTCCCCCAGCGGGGGGGCCGAATGAGCAGTTCTTC	CASSPKLPPAGGPNEQFF
-	TRBV20-1	TRBD1	TRBJ2-1	TGCAGTGCTAGTCCGACAGGGGAGGACTTCAATGAGCAGTTCTTC	CSASPTGEDFNEQFF
-	TRBV7-2	-	TRBJ2-7	TGTGCCAGCAGCTTAACCCGGGACAAAAGTGACGAGCAGTACTTC	CASSLTRDKSDEQYF
-	TRBV5-1	-	TRBJ2-5	TGCGCCAGCAGCCCTTCCGGCAGGCAAGAGACCCAGTACTTC	CASSPSGRQETQYF
-	TRBV11-2	-	TRBJ2-1	TGTGCCAGCAGCTTAGGCGGGATCGCCCCCAATGAGCAGTTCTTC	CASSLGGIAPNEQFF
-	TRBV10-3	-	TRBJ2-3	TGTGCCATCAGTGAGAGCCCAGATACGCAGTATTTT	CAISESPDTQYF
-	TRBV9	-	TRBJ1-6	TGTGCCAGCAGCGAACGGGACGGGACTACCTATAATTCACCCCTCCACTTT	CASSERDGTTYNSPLHF
-	TRBV5-1	-	TRBJ2-3	TGCGCCAGCAGCTCTCGGCAGGGGACAGATACGCAGTATTTT	CASSSRQGTDTQYF
-	TRBV4-3	TRBD2	TRBJ2-3	TGCGCCAGCAGCCAAGATGCTAGCGGAGATACGCAGTATTTT	CASSQDASGDTQYF
-	TRBV6-6	TRBD2	TRBJ2-2	TGTGCCAGCAGTTACTTAGCGGGAGGCACCGGGGAGCTGTTTTTT	CASSYLAGGTGELFF
few	TRBV5-5	TRBD1	TRBJ1-1	TGTGCCAGCAGCGGCGGGACAGGGAGTATGAACACTGAAGCTTTCTTT	CASSGGTGSMNTEAFF
-	TRBV30	-	TRBJ1-6	TGTGCCTGGAGTTACTCCGGGAGAAGTAATTCACCCCTCCACTTT	CAWSYSGRSNSPLHF